Listed below are T cell receptor beta chains from one sample, sequenced in a study of blood T cell repertoires in COVID-19. Clones were sequenced by immunoSEQ multiplex PCR, and TCRdb holds only the in-frame ones, with some missing. This table holds under 150,000 clones, more than 80% found once. The sample consisted of peripheral blood. The receptor source for this set is an older woman with COVID-19, enrolled during active disease. CDR3s include the opening cysteine and the closing phenylalanine or tryptophan. Fields, in order: J gene, V gene, clone size, D gene, CDR3 DNA, CDR3 protein. D genes are given only for firm matches. Not all rows give a size; the values are once, few, many and, for expanded clones, a class.

J gene: TRBJ1-1; V gene: TRBV19; clone size: once; D gene: -; CDR3 DNA: TGTGCCAGTAGTGCCCCGGGGGTGATTGAAGCTTTCTTT; CDR3 protein: CASSAPGVIEAFF
J gene: TRBJ1-5; V gene: TRBV5-6; clone size: -; D gene: -; CDR3 DNA: TGTGCCAGCAGCCGCCAGGGGTCCTGGAGTCAGCCCCAGCATTTT; CDR3 protein: CASSRQGSWSQPQHF
J gene: TRBJ1-3; V gene: TRBV9; clone size: -; D gene: -; CDR3 DNA: TGTGCCAGCAGCGTCGGGATCCACTCTGGAAACACCATATATTTT; CDR3 protein: CASSVGIHSGNTIYF
J gene: TRBJ2-2; V gene: TRBV6-2/TRBV6-3; clone size: -; D gene: -; CDR3 DNA: TGTGCCAGCAACCCGGGACACAACACCGGGGAGCTGTTTTTT; CDR3 protein: CASNPGHNTGELFF
J gene: TRBJ2-3; V gene: TRBV18; clone size: -; D gene: TRBD1; CDR3 DNA: TGTGCCAGCTCACCTTCTCGACAGGGTAGAGGCACAGATACGCAGTATTTT; CDR3 protein: CASSPSRQGRGTDTQYF
J gene: TRBJ2-1; V gene: TRBV3-1/TRBV3-2; clone size: -; D gene: TRBD2; CDR3 DNA: TGTGCCAGCAGCCAAGCACTAGCGGGGGTAGGCAATGAGCAGTTCTTC; CDR3 protein: CASSQALAGVGNEQFF
J gene: TRBJ2-2; V gene: TRBV2; clone size: -; D gene: TRBD2; CDR3 DNA: TGTGCCAGCAGCAAAGGGACTAGTCACACCGGGGAGCTGTTTTTT; CDR3 protein: CASSKGTSHTGELFF
J gene: TRBJ1-1; V gene: TRBV5-1; clone size: -; D gene: TRBD1; CDR3 DNA: TGCGCCAGCAGCTTCGGGACAGGAATTTCGGGGAACACTGAAGCTTTCTTT; CDR3 protein: CASSFGTGISGNTEAFF
J gene: TRBJ1-1; V gene: TRBV7-8; clone size: -; D gene: TRBD1; CDR3 DNA: TGTGCCAGCAGTTACGGACTACAGGGGGCTTTCTTT; CDR3 protein: CASSYGLQGAFF
J gene: TRBJ2-5; V gene: TRBV7-8; clone size: -; D gene: TRBD2; CDR3 DNA: TGTGCCAGCAGCCGAAGCGGGGGGGCCGGGGAGACCCAGTACTTC; CDR3 protein: CASSRSGGAGETQYF
J gene: TRBJ1-2; V gene: TRBV5-1; clone size: -; D gene: -; CDR3 DNA: TGCGCCAGCAGCTTGATGGGGGCAGGGGGCTACACCTTC; CDR3 protein: CASSLMGAGGYTF
J gene: TRBJ1-4; V gene: TRBV19; clone size: -; D gene: -; CDR3 DNA: TGTGCCAGTAGTGAGACAGATACAACTAATGAAAAACTGTTTTTT; CDR3 protein: CASSETDTTNEKLFF
J gene: TRBJ1-5; V gene: TRBV4-2; clone size: -; D gene: -; CDR3 DNA: TGTGCCAGCAGCCAAGACTGGGGGGGGGACAATCAGCCCCAGCATTTT; CDR3 protein: CASSQDWGGDNQPQHF
J gene: TRBJ1-6; V gene: TRBV7-9; clone size: few; D gene: TRBD1; CDR3 DNA: TGTGCCAGCAGTCAGTTGGGACAGTATAATTCACCCCTCCACTTT; CDR3 protein: CASSQLGQYNSPLHF
J gene: TRBJ2-3; V gene: TRBV7-3; clone size: -; D gene: TRBD1; CDR3 DNA: TGTGCCAGCAGCTTCTGGGGACAGATCACAGATACGCAGTATTTT; CDR3 protein: CASSFWGQITDTQYF
J gene: TRBJ2-5; V gene: TRBV9; clone size: few; D gene: TRBD2; CDR3 DNA: TGTGCCAGCAGCGTAGGGACTAGCGGAGAGACCCAGTACTTC; CDR3 protein: CASSVGTSGETQYF
J gene: TRBJ2-7; V gene: TRBV21-1; clone size: -; D gene: -; CDR3 DNA: TGTGCCAGCCCGGCGACTAGCGGATCCTACGAGCAGTACTTC; CDR3 protein: CASPATSGSYEQYF
J gene: TRBJ2-3; V gene: TRBV19; clone size: -; D gene: -; CDR3 DNA: TGTGCCAGTAGGTACAGGGATGGAGATACGCAGTATTTT; CDR3 protein: CASRYRDGDTQYF
J gene: TRBJ2-5; V gene: TRBV24-1; clone size: -; D gene: TRBD1; CDR3 DNA: TGTGCCACCAGTGACCGACAGGGTTCGTCTCGGACCCAGTACTTC; CDR3 protein: CATSDRQGSSRTQYF
J gene: TRBJ2-1; V gene: TRBV30; clone size: -; D gene: -; CDR3 DNA: TGTGCCTGGGCCAACAGGGTAGCCGGAAATGAGCAGTTCTTC; CDR3 protein: CAWANRVAGNEQFF
J gene: TRBJ1-6; V gene: TRBV3-1/TRBV3-2; clone size: -; D gene: TRBD1; CDR3 DNA: TGTGCCAGCAGCCAAGAGGGACAGGGTAGTTCACCCCTCCACTTT; CDR3 protein: CASSQEGQGSSPLHF
J gene: TRBJ1-6; V gene: TRBV3-1/TRBV3-2; clone size: -; D gene: -; CDR3 DNA: TGTGCCAGCAGCCCCGGAGAATCCTATAATTCACCCCTCCACTTT; CDR3 protein: CASSPGESYNSPLHF
J gene: TRBJ2-5; V gene: TRBV5-4; clone size: -; D gene: -; CDR3 DNA: TGTGCCAGCAGCTCCGCAGGGGTTTTGGGAGAGACCCAGTACTTC; CDR3 protein: CASSSAGVLGETQYF
J gene: TRBJ1-6; V gene: TRBV5-1; clone size: -; D gene: TRBD1; CDR3 DNA: TGCGCCAGCAGCGTACAGGGGCCCAATAATTCACCCCTCCACTTT; CDR3 protein: CASSVQGPNNSPLHF
J gene: TRBJ2-7; V gene: TRBV21-1; clone size: -; D gene: -; CDR3 DNA: TGTGCCAGCAGCCTTCGGGACTGTACCTACGAGCAGTACTTC; CDR3 protein: CASSLRDCTYEQYF
J gene: TRBJ2-3; V gene: TRBV5-1; clone size: -; D gene: TRBD2; CDR3 DNA: TGCGCCAGCACTAGCGGGGGTGTCACAGATACGCAGTATTTT; CDR3 protein: CASTSGGVTDTQYF
J gene: TRBJ2-5; V gene: TRBV5-4; clone size: -; D gene: -; CDR3 DNA: TGTGCCAGCAGCGCGGCCGAAAGAACCCCTGGGGAGACCCAGTACTTC; CDR3 protein: CASSAAERTPGETQYF
J gene: TRBJ1-1; V gene: TRBV10-2; clone size: once; D gene: -; CDR3 DNA: TGCGCCAGCAGTGAGTCCACAGGGTCAGGGCGGAACACTGAAGCTTTCTTT; CDR3 protein: CASSESTGSGRNTEAFF
J gene: TRBJ1-2; V gene: TRBV30; clone size: -; D gene: -; CDR3 DNA: TGTGCCTGGAGTGTAGACAGCTATGGCTACACCTTC; CDR3 protein: CAWSVDSYGYTF
J gene: TRBJ2-2; V gene: TRBV19; clone size: -; D gene: TRBD1; CDR3 DNA: TGTGCCAGTAGTATACAGGGGGCGAACACCGGGGAGCTGTTTTTT; CDR3 protein: CASSIQGANTGELFF
J gene: TRBJ2-4; V gene: TRBV7-9; clone size: -; D gene: -; CDR3 DNA: TGTGCCAGCAGCTCCGAGGGAGGAGGTAAAGGACCAGCCAAAAACATTCAGTACTTC; CDR3 protein: CASSSEGGGKGPAKNIQYF
J gene: TRBJ2-7; V gene: TRBV20-1; clone size: -; D gene: TRBD1; CDR3 DNA: TGCAGTGCTAGTCCCGGGACAGGGGACTACGAGCAGTACTTC; CDR3 protein: CSASPGTGDYEQYF
J gene: TRBJ1-4; V gene: TRBV4-2; clone size: -; D gene: TRBD1; CDR3 DNA: TGTGCCAGCAGCCCGGGACAGGCCGGGAGTGAAAAACTGTTTTTT; CDR3 protein: CASSPGQAGSEKLFF